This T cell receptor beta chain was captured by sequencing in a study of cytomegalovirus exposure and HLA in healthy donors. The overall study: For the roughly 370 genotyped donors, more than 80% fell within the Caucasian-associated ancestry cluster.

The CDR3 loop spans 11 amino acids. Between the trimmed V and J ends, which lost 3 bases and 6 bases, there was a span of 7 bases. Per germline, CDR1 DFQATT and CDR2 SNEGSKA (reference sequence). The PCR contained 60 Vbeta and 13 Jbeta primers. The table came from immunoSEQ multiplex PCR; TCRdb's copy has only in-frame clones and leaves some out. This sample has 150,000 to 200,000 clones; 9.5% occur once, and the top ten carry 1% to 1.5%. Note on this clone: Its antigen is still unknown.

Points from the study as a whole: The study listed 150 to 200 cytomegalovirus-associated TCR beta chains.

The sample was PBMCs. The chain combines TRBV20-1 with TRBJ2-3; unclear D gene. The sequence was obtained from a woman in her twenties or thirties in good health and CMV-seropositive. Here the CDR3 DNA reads TGCAGTGCTAGGGTCTACGATACGCAGTATTTT. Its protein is CSARVYDTQYF.